The sequence of this TCR beta chain was determined in a study of shared clonotypes between healthy human individuals. Generated by immunoSEQ multiplex PCR, the TCRdb table keeps only in-frame clones and is missing some. The table has more than 850,000 clones, about four fifths seen once. This clone was seen a single time. CDR1 SGHTA and CDR2 FQGTGA come from the germline V gene. This CDR3 has 15 residues. V was pared by 3 bases and J by 4 bases, with 14 bases between. The V and J genes are TRBV7-3 and TRBJ2-3; TRBD2 might be the D (6 bases). The TCR comes from a man aged 18 to 35 in good health. Some clones in this sample may be carry-over from other donors' samples. The sequenced material came from memory CD4+ T cells from PBMCs. The subset was: CD45RA-negative fraction. The CDR3 region has the DNA TGTGCCAGCAGCTTCGTCCCCGGGAGCCCAGATACGCAGTATTTT. It yields the protein CASSFVPGSPDTQYF.